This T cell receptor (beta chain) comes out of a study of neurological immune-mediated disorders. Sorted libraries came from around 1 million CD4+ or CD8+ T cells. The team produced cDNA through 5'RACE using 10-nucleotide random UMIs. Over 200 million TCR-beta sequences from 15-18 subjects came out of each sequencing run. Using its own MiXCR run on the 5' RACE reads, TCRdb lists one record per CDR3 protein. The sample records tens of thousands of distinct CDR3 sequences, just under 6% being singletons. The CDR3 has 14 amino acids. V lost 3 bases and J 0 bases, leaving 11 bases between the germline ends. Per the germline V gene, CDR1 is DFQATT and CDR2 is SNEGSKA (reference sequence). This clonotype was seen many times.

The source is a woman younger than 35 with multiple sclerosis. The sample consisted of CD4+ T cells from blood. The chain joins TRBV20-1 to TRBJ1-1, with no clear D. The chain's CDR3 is CSASPQTVNTEAFF. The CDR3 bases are TGCAGTGCTAGTCCCCAGACCGTGAACACTGAAGCTTTCTTT.